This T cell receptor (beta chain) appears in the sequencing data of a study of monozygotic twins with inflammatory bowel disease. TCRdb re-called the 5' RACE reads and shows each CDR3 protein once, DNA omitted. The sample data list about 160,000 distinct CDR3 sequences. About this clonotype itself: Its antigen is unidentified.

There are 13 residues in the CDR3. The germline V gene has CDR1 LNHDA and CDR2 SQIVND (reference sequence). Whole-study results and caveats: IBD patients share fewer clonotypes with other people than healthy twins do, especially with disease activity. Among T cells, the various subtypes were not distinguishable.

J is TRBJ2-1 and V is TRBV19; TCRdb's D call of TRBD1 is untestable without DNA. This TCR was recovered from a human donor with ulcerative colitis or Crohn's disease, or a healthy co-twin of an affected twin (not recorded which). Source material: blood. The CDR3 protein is CASTQGWHNEQFF.